The clone carrying this TCR beta chain was counted ten times or more. The antigen remains undetermined. The V end lost 7 bases, the J end lost 6 bases, and 22 bases lay between the germline ends. The CDR3 has 15 residues. Per germline, CDR1 ENHRY and CDR2 SYGVKD. Preparation of the TCRbeta library used unique molecular identifiers. TCRdb reanalysed the PCR reads using MiXCR and keeps one entry per CDR3 protein. This table has about 97,000 distinct CDR3 sequences, approximately 6% appearing once. This entry is derived from a study of T-cell reconstitution after alpha-beta-depleted transplantation in children. Overall study findings and caveats: The origin of alpha-beta T cells about two months after transplant was reportedly several hundred expanded graft clones. The study traced high day-60 TCRbeta diversity in some patients to surviving recipient T cells and thymic progenitors. Fresh T-cell production supplied most of the T-cell counts and diversity seen one year after transplant.

The chain couples TRBV10-3 to TRBJ2-7; TRBD2 might be the D (6 bases). The source of this sequence is a female patient under 10 years old who had a stem cell transplant for Fanconi anemia, so the T cells may come from the graft donor. Here the sequenced sample was PBMCs, mostly from graft donor cells, taken 60 days after TCRalphabeta/CD19-depleted stem cell transplant. CDR3: CAINSKGREAVEQYF. CDR3 nucleotides: TGTGCCATCAATAGTAAGGGCAGGGAGGCTGTCGAGCAGTACTTC.